This paragraph reports one TCR beta chain. Its antigen is currently unknown. The record originates from a study of shared clonotypes between healthy human individuals. Study results and caveats: Sequencing depth was a factor that was expected to affect clonotype sharing among donors.

CDR1 is MGHRA, CDR2 YSYEKL, per germline. Trimming shortened V by 1 base and J by 2 bases, and 17 bases separated the two germline ends. The CDR3 is 17 amino acids. Libraries were prepared by immunoSEQ multiplex PCR; TCRdb keeps only in-frame clonotypes and omits some of them. The sample includes approximately 2.3 million clones, approximately 93% of them seen just once. This TCR came from a man between 18 and 35 years old in good health. Some clones in this sample may be carry-over from other donors' samples. Sample: naive CD4+ T cells from PBMCs. The sample's subset: CD45RA+ positively selected. This chain links TRBV4-1 with TRBJ1-2, with D hard to call. CDR3 sequence: CASSQAPFDNRNYGYTF. In DNA, the CDR3 is TGCGCCAGCAGCCAAGCCCCGTTCGATAACAGAAACTATGGCTACACCTTC.